This T cell receptor beta chain was sequenced in a study of graft-versus-host responses after intestinal transplantation. Findings and caveats of the study: Recipient marrow contained GvH clones, some of which appeared first in ileum or blood.

Losses at the gene ends were 5 bases for V and 3 bases for J; bases not matched to a gene: 10. CDR1 and CDR2 from the germline V gene are SEHNR and FQNEAQ (reference sequence). The CDR3 is 15 residues long. TCRdb keeps only in-frame clones here, not all; method: immunoSEQ multiplex PCR. The repertoire holds around 25,000 clones, with roughly 42% as singletons. This clone showed up just a few times. J is TRBJ2-7 and V is TRBV7-9; 7 bases map to TRBD2. The source is a human patient who received an intestinal transplant. Specimen: alloreactive CD4+ T cells from a mixed lymphocyte reaction culture, collected before intestinal transplant. Subset here: CFSE-low proliferating T cells sorted from roughly 6-day pre-transplant mixed lymphocyte reaction (GvH or HvG direction). The CDR3 protein is CASSTDGGRSYEQYF. In DNA form, the CDR3 reads TGTGCCAGCAGCACAGATGGCGGGAGAAGCTACGAGCAGTACTTC.